This is a list of T cell receptor beta chains from one sample in a study of blood T cell repertoires in COVID-19. Only in-frame clones appear in the TCRdb table, and some are missing; sequencing was by immunoSEQ multiplex PCR. This sample yields about 210,000 clones, of which roughly 84% are seen a single time; around 7% belongs to the top ten. What was sequenced was PBMCs or T cells enriched from blood (not recorded which). The receptors here all came from a man aged 25-40 years in a cohort exposed to, infected with or recovered from COVID-19 (not recorded which). The CDR3 runs from the conserved cysteine through the conserved F or W. A D gene is named only where the DNA matches it firmly.

d_gene: .; v_gene: TRBV19; len: 15; CDR3aa: CASNKAGSLGNEQFF
d_gene: TRBD1; v_gene: TRBV9; len: 14; CDR3aa: CASSPGQKNDEQFF
d_gene: TRBD1; v_gene: TRBV3-1/TRBV3-2; len: 15; CDR3aa: CASSQGTGRNYGYTF
d_gene: TRBD1; v_gene: TRBV28; len: 15; CDR3aa: CASLSSGTGGTEAFF
d_gene: .; v_gene: TRBV2; len: 17; CDR3aa: CASSVREGGPMNTEAFF
d_gene: .; v_gene: TRBV5-5; len: 16; CDR3aa: CASSLAPRPLNSPLHF
d_gene: TRBD1; v_gene: TRBV7-9; len: 14; CDR3aa: CASSARTGMHGYTF
d_gene: .; v_gene: TRBV15; len: 17; CDR3aa: CATSRDGTPSSYNEQFF
d_gene: TRBD1; v_gene: TRBV7-2; len: 15; CDR3aa: CASSAPTGGGETQYF
d_gene: .; v_gene: TRBV5-4; len: 14; CDR3aa: CASSPPGHEDTIYF
d_gene: .; v_gene: TRBV12-5; len: 14; CDR3aa: CASAIGGGRTEAFF
d_gene: .; v_gene: TRBV20-1; len: 15; CDR3aa: CSASRRRLDTDTQYF
d_gene: TRBD1; v_gene: TRBV11-2; len: 15; CDR3aa: CASSLGNRGDQPQHF